There are a few counts of the clone carrying this T cell receptor beta chain. Its specificity is unknown. The data belong to a study of beta chain features in type 1 diabetes. Study-wide findings and caveats: Naive, central memory and Treg TCRB repertoires seemed to resemble each other more closely in patients than they did in healthy donors.

The authors reverse transcribed all of the isolated RNA, so sequencing captured expressed TCRB transcripts. Assay used: immunoSEQ multiplex PCR; TCRdb lists only in-frame clones, some missing. The table shows under 450,000 clones, with approximately 14% occurring only once. V shed 1 base and J shed 7 bases, with 13 bases lying between them. From germline, CDR1 is LGHNT and CDR2 FRNRAP. There are 14 residues in the CDR3. The clonotype originates from a young man in good health. The sample taken for sequencing was naive CD4+ T cells from blood. The V and J genes are TRBV12-5 and TRBJ1-1; D gene unclear. The CDR3 region has the DNA TGTGCTAGTGGTTTGGGGGGAAGAGGACGTGAAGCTTTCTTT. As protein: CASGLGGRGREAFF.